The 16 T cell receptor beta chains listed next were all sequenced from one sample in a study of blood T cell repertoires in COVID-19. Profiling relied on immunoSEQ multiplex PCR, and the TCRdb table lists in-frame clones only, not all of them. This table has roughly 80,000 clones, 91% appearing once. The sequencing sample was made of peripheral blood. These receptors all stem from a woman aged 50 to 65 in a cohort sampled during active COVID-19.

CDR3 bases: TGTGCCAGCAGTTTTATTGCCCCCGGACAGGGTCCTAACTATGGCTACACCTTC. This encodes CASSFIAPGQGPNYGYTF. The chain is built from TRBV27 and TRBJ1-2, with 8 positions matching TRBD1. Trimming removed 3 bases from V and 0 bases from J; junction bases left unmatched: 12. The germline CDR1 and CDR2 sequences are MNHEY and SMNVEV (reference sequence). This CDR3 region has 18 residues.

The chain's CDR3 is CASSPGLAGNEQFF. CDR3 coding DNA: TGCGCCAGCAGCCCCGGACTAGCGGGCAATGAGCAGTTCTTC. The V gene is TRBV4-1, the J gene TRBJ2-1; the match to TRBD2 covers 11 bases. The CDR3 totals 14 residues. The germline gives CDR1 MGHRA, CDR2 YSYEKL. J gave up 6 bases and V 4 bases, and 2 bases lay outside the gene matches.

The CDR3 DNA is TGTGCCAGCAGCCGCCGGCGGAACCCGAACACTGAAGCTTTCTTT. Translated: CASSRRRNPNTEAFF. The chain couples TRBV9 to TRBJ1-1; no clear D gene. The germline V and J ends were trimmed by 4 bases and 1 base, with 14 bases remaining between them. This CDR3 is 15 amino acids long. Germline V gene sequence: CDR1 SGDLS, CDR2 YYNGEE. The complete variable domain, with remaining parts taken from reference TRBV9 and TRBJ1-1, reads DSGVTQTPKHLITATGQRVTLRCSPRSGDLSVYWYQQSLDQGLQFLIQYYNGEERAKGNILERFSAQQFPDLHSELNLSSLELGDSALYFCASSRRRNPNTEAFFGQGTRLTVV.

The CDR3: CASSLDPPTGMNTEAFF. CDR3 sequence (DNA): TGTGCCAGCAGCTTAGATCCCCCGACAGGGATGAACACTGAAGCTTTCTTT. V is TRBV11-2 and J is TRBJ1-1; 7 bases fit TRBD1. Germline V gene data show CDR1 as SGHAT and CDR2 as FQNNGV. This CDR3 is built from 17 residues. After removal of 0 bases from V and 0 bases from J, the junction contained 7 bases not matched to a gene.

This rearrangement joins TRBV7-9 to TRBJ1-1; D remains unclear. The CDR3 is 13 residues long. Trimming pared 2 bases from V and 4 bases from J, leaving 8 bases between. Germline V gene lookup returns CDR1 SEHNR and CDR2 FQNEAQ (reference sequence). CDR3 in amino acids: CASSLSTVTEAFF. The CDR3 DNA sequence: TGTGCCAGCAGCTTAAGTACGGTCACTGAAGCTTTCTTT.

This clone is a singleton in its sample. This chain links TRBV11-3 with TRBJ2-5; the D gene is possibly TRBD2 (5 bases). CDR1 is SGHNT and CDR2 is YENEEA in the germline V gene. This CDR3 spans 16 amino acids. Deletions cut 1 base from V and 3 bases from J, with 15 bases between. The CDR3 region is CASSLGSSSAKETQYF. The CDR3 coding sequence is TGTGCCAGCAGCTTAGGGTCTAGCAGTGCGAAAGAGACCCAGTACTTC.

The V and J genes are TRBV5-1 and TRBJ2-7; 7 nucleotides match TRBD2. Germline V CDR1 and CDR2: SGHRS, YFSETQ. Unmatched junction bases numbered 6, after V lost 4 bases and J lost 2 bases. The length of the CDR3 is 14 residues. The CDR3 here is CASSTWGGTYEQYF. DNA of the CDR3: TGCGCCAGCAGCACCTGGGGGGGTACCTACGAGCAGTACTTC.

This clone has a single count. This chain uses TRBV3-1 (or the pseudogene TRBV3-2) with TRBJ2-1, with 11 bases aligning to TRBD2. After removal of 4 bases from V and 7 bases from J, the junction contained 15 bases not matched to a gene. The CDR3 consists of 18 residues. From germline, CDR1 is LGHDT and CDR2 YNNKEL (reference sequence). The CDR3, as DNA: TGTGCCAGCAGCCGGTGGGTTAGCGGGGGGGCCGGGTGGAATGAGCAGTTCTTC. This encodes CASSRWVSGGAGWNEQFF.

The chain couples TRBV2 to TRBJ2-1, with a weak D call TRBD1 (6 bases). Looked up from germline, CDR1 is SNHLY and CDR2 is FYNNEI. The germline V and J ends were trimmed by 7 bases and 5 bases, with 15 bases remaining between them. The CDR3 runs 14 residues. The chain's CDR3 is CASNRDNPDNEQFF. The CDR3 coding sequence is TGTGCCAGCAACCGGGACAATCCCGACAATGAGCAGTTCTTC. Filled out from reference TRBV2 and TRBJ2-1, the complete variable domain reads EPEVTQTPSHQVTQMGQEVILRCVPISNHLYFYWYRQILGQKVEFLVSFYNNEISEKSEIFDDQFSVERPDGSNFTLKIRSTKLEDSAMYFCASNRDNPDNEQFFGPGTRLTVL.

This clone was found once. The CDR3 sequence is CASSYSTGTGETQYF. The CDR3 DNA sequence: TGTGCCAGCAGTTACTCAACGGGAACGGGAGAGACCCAGTACTTC. The chain couples TRBV6-5 to TRBJ2-5; possible D gene TRBD2, 5 bases. Germline V gives CDR1 MNHEY, CDR2 SVGAGI. Trimming stripped 0 bases from V and 4 bases from J, with 12 bases between. The CDR3 length is 15 residues.

This chain joins TRBV28 and TRBJ2-7, with D maybe TRBD2 (5 bases). The V gene lost 6 bases and the J gene lost 4 bases, with 10 bases spanning the gap. CDR1 is MDHEN, CDR2 SYDVKM, per germline. The CDR3 length is 12 residues. The DNA of the CDR3 is TGTGCCAGCAGCCACCGGGGTTACGAGCAGTACTTC. Residues: CASSHRGYEQYF.

V is TRBV5-1 and J is TRBJ2-2; TRBD2 matches 10 bases. The junction had 9 bases not matched to a gene; V was cut back by 8 bases and J by 5 bases. CDR1 is SGHRS, CDR2 YFSETQ, per germline. This CDR3 is built from 15 residues. DNA for the CDR3: TGCGCCAGTGGAGCGGGAGGGCCGGGTACCGGGGAGCTGTTTTTT. Residues: CASGAGGPGTGELFF.

This chain connects TRBV6-5 to TRBJ2-4, with TRBD2 as a possible D gene (6 bases). This CDR3 is 12 amino acids long. V was cut by 5 bases and J by 9 bases, with 11 bases left in between. Germline CDR1 is MNHEY and CDR2 is SVGAGI. CDR3: CASSPLGGIQYF. The CDR3 bases are TGTGCCAGCAGTCCCCTGGGGGGCATTCAGTACTTC.

This chain links TRBV28 with TRBJ2-7; 7 bases map to TRBD2. The CDR3 contains 14 residues. The V segment lost 4 bases and the J segment 2 bases; nucleotides outside the gene matches: 5. CDR1 and CDR2 from the germline V gene are MDHEN and SYDVKM. The CDR3: CASSSGTTAYEQYF. The CDR3 DNA reads as TGTGCCAGCAGTTCTGGGACTACTGCCTACGAGCAGTACTTC.

V gene TRBV7-8 combines with J gene TRBJ2-7; tentatively, D is TRBD1 (6 bases). V was cut by 1 base and J by 3 bases, with 19 bases left in between. The germline gives CDR1 SGHVS, CDR2 FQNEAQ. The CDR3 covers 17 residues. The DNA for the CDR3 is TGTGCCAGCAGCTTAGTGATGGGGGCTGGGTCCTACTACGAGCAGTACTTC. This gives the protein CASSLVMGAGSYYEQYF.

The rearrangement joins TRBV30 to TRBJ1-1, with D perhaps matching TRBD1 (5 bases). Per the germline V gene, CDR1 is GTSNPN and CDR2 is SVGIG (reference sequence). Trimming left V 3 bases short and J 1 base short, with 18 bases between. The CDR3 length is 16 residues. The CDR3 sequence: CAWSAVTRQGNTEAFF. The CDR3 nucleotides are TGTGCCTGGAGCGCGGTCACGCGGCAGGGGAACACTGAAGCTTTCTTT.